The sample holds a few counts of the clone carrying this TCR beta chain. Its target is not known. The source of the sample is a study of CD8 T cells in ankylosing spondylitis. Findings and caveats of the study: What seemed typical of ankylosing spondylitis blood was a TCR beta motif built from several highly homologous variants.

Quantitative barcoded 5'-RACE was used to prepare TCR beta libraries. From the 5' RACE reads, TCRdb called clonotypes with MiXCR, one entry per CDR3 protein. The sample has 350,000 to 450,000 distinct CDR3 sequences, 20% to 30% seen once. This TCR was sampled from a male donor with ankylosing spondylitis. Specimen: blood, either unsorted or a sorted T cell fraction (not recorded which).

CDR3 sequence reads: CASTLSNQETQYF. The CDR3 region has the DNA TGTGCCAGCACCCTTTCGAACCAAGAGACCCAGTACTTC. The chain employs TRBV7-2 and TRBJ2-5; D is unclear. Germline-derived CDR1 and CDR2 are SGHTA and FQGNSA. This CDR3 is built from 13 residues. Trimming removed 7 bases at V and 0 bases at J, with 9 bases between. Full variable domain (missing parts from reference TRBV7-2 and TRBJ2-5): GAGVSQSPSNKVTEKGKDVELRCDPISGHTALYWYRQSLGQGLEFLIYFQGNSAPDKSGLPSDRFSAERTGGSVSTLTIQRTQQEDSAVYLCASTLSNQETQYFGPGTRLLVL.